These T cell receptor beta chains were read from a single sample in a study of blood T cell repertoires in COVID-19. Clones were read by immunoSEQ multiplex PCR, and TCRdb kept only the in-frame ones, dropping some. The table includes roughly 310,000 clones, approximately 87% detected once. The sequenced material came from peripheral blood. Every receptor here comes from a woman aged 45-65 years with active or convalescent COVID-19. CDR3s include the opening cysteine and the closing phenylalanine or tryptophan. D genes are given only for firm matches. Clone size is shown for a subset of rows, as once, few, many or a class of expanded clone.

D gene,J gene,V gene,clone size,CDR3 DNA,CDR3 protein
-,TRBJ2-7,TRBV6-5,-,TGTGCCAGCAGTAACGTGGGGGGAGGGGGCTACGAGCAGTACTTC,CASSNVGGGGYEQYF
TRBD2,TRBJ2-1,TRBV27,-,TGTGCCAGCAGTTTTAGCGGGGGCCTTTTCTCCTACAATGAGCAGTTCTTC,CASSFSGGLFSYNEQFF
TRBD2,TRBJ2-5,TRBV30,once,TGTGCCTGGAGGCATATTAGCGGGGGGCAAGAGACCCAGTACTTC,CAWRHISGGQETQYF
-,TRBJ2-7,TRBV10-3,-,TGTGCCATCAGTGATCAGGGGTACAACGAGCAGTACTTC,CAISDQGYNEQYF
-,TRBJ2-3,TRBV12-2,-,TGTGCAAGTCGCTCGTATCCCCCACGGGGTCTCACAGATACGCAGTATTTT,CASRSYPPRGLTDTQYF
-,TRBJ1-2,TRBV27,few,TGTGCCAGCAGTCCAACAGGTCGGGGCTACACCTTC,CASSPTGRGYTF
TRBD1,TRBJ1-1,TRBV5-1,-,TGCGCCAGCAGCTTTTCCACAGGGGATGACAACACTGAAGCTTTCTTT,CASSFSTGDDNTEAFF
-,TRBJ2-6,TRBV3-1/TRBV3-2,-,TGTGCCAGCAGCCAAGCGGGGATTGGGGCCAACGTCCTGACTTTC,CASSQAGIGANVLTF
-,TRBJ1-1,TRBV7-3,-,TGTGCCAGCAGCCCCTTTGGGGGGGGGCTGAACACTGAAGCTTTCTTT,CASSPFGGGLNTEAFF
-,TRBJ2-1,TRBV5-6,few,TGTGCCAGCAGCGTTCGGGACTGGCACAATGAGCAGTTCTTC,CASSVRDWHNEQFF